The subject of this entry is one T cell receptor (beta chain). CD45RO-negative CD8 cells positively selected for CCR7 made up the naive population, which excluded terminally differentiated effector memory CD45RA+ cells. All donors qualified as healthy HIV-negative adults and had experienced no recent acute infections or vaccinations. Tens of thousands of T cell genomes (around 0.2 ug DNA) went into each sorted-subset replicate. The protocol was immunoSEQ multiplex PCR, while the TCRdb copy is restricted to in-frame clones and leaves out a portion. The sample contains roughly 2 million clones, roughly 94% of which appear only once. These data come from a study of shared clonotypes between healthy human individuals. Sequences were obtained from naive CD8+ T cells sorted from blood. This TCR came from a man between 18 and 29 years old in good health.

DNA of the CDR3: TGTGCCAGCAGCTTGTGGCGACAGGGGACCTACGAGCAGTACTTC. Protein sequence: CASSLWRQGTYEQYF. This chain links TRBV5-6 with TRBJ2-7; TRBD1 matches 8 bases. This CDR3 comprises 15 residues. The V segment lost 1 base and the J segment 2 bases; nucleotides outside the gene matches: 5. The germline V gene has CDR1 SGHDT and CDR2 YYEEEE.